The present entry profiles one T cell receptor beta chain with its context. In germline, CDR1 is LNHDA, CDR2 SQIVND (reference sequence). This CDR3 contains 15 residues. V lost 0 bases, J lost 3 bases, and 11 bases lay in between. The entry originates in a study of cytomegalovirus exposure and HLA in healthy donors. The PCR made use of 60 Vbeta and 13 Jbeta primers. TCRdb keeps only in-frame clones here, not all; method: immunoSEQ multiplex PCR. The sample consists of about 170,000 clones, around 80% of them appearing once. The TCR was taken from a woman aged 50 to 60 in good health and CMV-seropositive. This rearrangement joins TRBV19 to TRBJ1-1; perhaps TRBD1 as D (6 bases). The sequencing sample was made of PBMCs. The CDR3 DNA reads as TGTGCCAGTAGTATAGAACAGGGTACGGACACTGAAGCTTTCTTT. This encodes CASSIEQGTDTEAFF.